This entry lists 30 T cell receptor beta chains sequenced from one sample in a study of T cell repertoires in cytomegalovirus infection. For these TCRs, the target antigens are not known. Via MiXCR, TCRdb re-called the reads, giving one row per CDR3 protein. The top ten clones hold roughly a fifth of a sample with about 280,000 distinct CDR3 sequences, about 20% of them seen once. The sequenced sample was cultured PBMCs, obtained from culture after CMV antigen stimulation. The receptors here all came from a human donor in good health (CMV status not recorded). Some clones in this sample may be carry-over from other donors' samples.

V usage is TRBV19 and J usage is TRBJ2-7, with D possibly called TRBD1 or TRBD2 (6 bases each). V dropped 3 bases and J dropped 2 bases, with 11 bases sitting between them. The CDR3 runs to 14 residues. Germline V CDR1 and CDR2: LNHDA, SQIVND (reference sequence). The CDR3 here is CASSIVGGTYEQYF. Here the CDR3 DNA reads TGTGCCAGTAGTATCGTCGGGGGCACCTACGAGCAGTACTTC. Supplemented by reference TRBV19 and TRBJ2-7, the full variable domain reads DGGITQSPKYLFRKEGQNVTLSCEQNLNHDAMYWYRQDPGQGLRLIYYSQIVNDFQKGDIAEGYSVSREKKESFPLTVTSAQKNPTAFYLCASSIVGGTYEQYFGPGTRLTVT.

The sample holds a few counts of this clonotype. V is TRBV19 and J is TRBJ2-3; 7 nucleotides align to TRBD1. The ends lost 4 bases at V and 5 bases at J; junction bases unmatched: 9. The CDR3 is 15 amino acids. Germline V CDR1 and CDR2: LNHDA, SQIVND (reference sequence). Here the CDR3 reads CASSTDRVRVDTQYF. The CDR3 DNA is TGTGCCAGTAGTACTGACAGGGTTCGAGTAGATACGCAGTATTTT. Full variable domain (rest looked up from reference TRBV19 and TRBJ2-3): DGGITQSPKYLFRKEGQNVTLSCEQNLNHDAMYWYRQDPGQGLRLIYYSQIVNDFQKGDIAEGYSVSREKKESFPLTVTSAQKNPTAFYLCASSTDRVRVDTQYFGPGTRLTVL.

This chain joins TRBV19 and TRBJ1-5; D not resolved. Germline V lookup: CDR1 LNHDA, CDR2 SQIVND (reference sequence). The CDR3 runs to 13 residues. Trimming removed 10 bases at V and 3 bases at J, with 13 bases between. The CDR3 here is CATAAVINQPQHF. The CDR3 DNA follows: TGTGCCACGGCGGCAGTGATCAATCAGCCCCAGCATTTT. Full variable domain (remainder filled in from reference TRBV19 and TRBJ1-5): DGGITQSPKYLFRKEGQNVTLSCEQNLNHDAMYWYRQDPGQGLRLIYYSQIVNDFQKGDIAEGYSVSREKKESFPLTVTSAQKNPTAFYLCATAAVINQPQHFGDGTRLSIL.

Many counts were recorded for this clonotype. This CDR3 is CASSFSRGRADEQFF. The CDR3 DNA sequence: TGTGCCAGCAGCTTTTCTCGCGGGAGGGCCGATGAGCAGTTCTTC. V gene TRBV7-9 combines with J gene TRBJ2-1; the match to TRBD2 covers 9 bases. CDR1 is SEHNR and CDR2 is FQNEAQ in the germline V gene (reference sequence). With 3 bases clipped from V and 8 bases from J, the junction kept 8 bases outside the gene matches. CDR3 length: 15 residues. Variable domain in full (rest from reference TRBV7-9 and TRBJ2-1): DTGVSQNPRHKITKRGQNVTFRCDPISEHNRLYWYRQTLGQGPEFLTYFQNEAQLEKSRLLSDRFSAERPKGSFSTLEIQRTEQGDSAMYLCASSFSRGRADEQFFGPGTRLTVL.

This clonotype occurred many times. The rearrangement uses TRBV7-2 and TRBJ2-3; D is unresolved. V was trimmed by 2 bases and J by 6 bases, leaving 12 bases between them. This CDR3 is 14 amino acids long. The germline V gene has CDR1 SGHTA and CDR2 FQGNSA. Here the CDR3 DNA reads TGTGCCAGCAGCTTACTTCCACTGGGGGATACGCAGTATTTT. Translated: CASSLLPLGDTQYF.

The rearrangement uses TRBV13 and TRBJ1-1; D is unresolved. The CDR3 covers 11 residues. The V end was cut by 9 bases, the J end by 2 bases, with 7 bases between. CDR1 is PRHDT and CDR2 is FYEKMQ in the germline V gene (reference sequence). CDR3: CASSHNTEAFF. CDR3 DNA sequence: TGTGCCAGTAGTCACAACACTGAAGCTTTCTTT. Using reference TRBV13 and TRBJ1-1 for the parts outside the CDR3, the full variable domain is AAGVIQSPRHLIKEKRETATLKCYPIPRHDTVYWYQQGPGQDPQFLISFYEKMQSDKGSIPDRFSAQQFSDYHSELNMSSLELGDSALYFCASSHNTEAFFGQGTRLTVV.

The J gene is TRBJ2-1, the V gene TRBV7-9; 13 bases are a match to TRBD2. The length of the CDR3 is 17 residues. Trimming removed 5 bases from V and 7 bases from J; junction bases left unmatched: 11. Germline loops: CDR1 SEHNR, CDR2 FQNEAQ (reference sequence). The CDR3 nucleotides are TGTGCCAGCAGCCTTCTCATTTGGACTAGCGGGAGTAATGAGCAGTTCTTC. Residues: CASSLLIWTSGSNEQFF.

The table lists this clonotype with many counts. V usage is TRBV19 and J usage is TRBJ1-5; no reliable D call. Germline V gene lookup returns CDR1 LNHDA and CDR2 SQIVND (reference sequence). V was shortened by 7 bases and J by 2 bases, with 15 bases between the two germline ends. The CDR3 covers 15 residues. The CDR3 nucleotides are TGTGCCAGTATCCTGTCCTACTCGGGCAATCAGCCCCAGCATTTT. This translates into CASILSYSGNQPQHF.

This clonotype is a singleton in its sample. The chain has TRBV20-1 and TRBJ2-1; D gene uncertain. CDR1 is DFQATT, CDR2 SNEGSKA, per germline (reference sequence). The CDR3 sequence is 14 residues long. The V end lost 6 bases, the J end lost 6 bases, and 18 bases lay between the germline ends. The CDR3 nucleotides are TGCAGTGCCATTCCCTTGCGGACCGGCAATGAGCAGTTCTTC. Protein sequence: CSAIPLRTGNEQFF.

This rearrangement joins TRBV2 to TRBJ2-5; 8 bases align to TRBD2. The CDR3 spans 14 residues. In germline, CDR1 is SNHLY, CDR2 FYNNEI. The J segment lost 5 bases and the V segment lost 6 bases, leaving 8 bases of the junction unmatched. In DNA, the CDR3 is TGTGCCAGCAGCGGAGCGGGAGTAGTCGAGACCCAGTACTTC. Protein sequence: CASSGAGVVETQYF.

V gene TRBV7-9 combines with J gene TRBJ2-7, with a tentative D call TRBD2 (5 bases). V lost 1 base, J lost 2 bases, and 12 bases lay in between. This CDR3 spans 15 amino acids. CDR1 is SEHNR and CDR2 is FQNEAQ in the germline V gene (reference sequence). CDR3 residues: CASSLGRTWPYEQYF. The CDR3 coding sequence is TGTGCCAGCAGCTTAGGACGGACTTGGCCCTACGAGCAGTACTTC.

In DNA, the CDR3 is TGTGCCAGCAGCTCCGAGGTCACGGGACCCCGGACCTACGAGCAGTACTTC. As protein: CASSSEVTGPRTYEQYF. The chain combines TRBV7-2 with TRBJ2-7; the D gene could be TRBD1 or TRBD2 (5 bases each). Germline CDR1 is SGHTA and CDR2 is FQGNSA. V was clipped by 4 bases and J by 2 bases, with 21 bases between them. CDR3 length equals 17 residues.

The chain uses TRBV18 and TRBJ1-5, with a possible D match to TRBD1 (5 bases). The germline V gene encodes CDR1 KGHSH and CDR2 LQKENI. The CDR3 loop spans 14 amino acids. Trimming stripped 3 bases from V and 7 bases from J, with 13 bases between. Here the CDR3 DNA reads TGTGCCAGCTCACCCGACACCGAGGGGCAGCCCCAGCATTTT. Encoded protein: CASSPDTEGQPQHF.

This clonotype turned up a few times. This chain joins TRBV7-2 and TRBJ2-5; 12 positions match TRBD2. Germline V gives CDR1 SGHTA, CDR2 FQGNSA. J gave up 5 bases and V 5 bases, and 9 bases lay outside the gene matches. This CDR3 has 16 amino acids. This CDR3 is CASSTTTSGRRETQYF. The CDR3 nucleotides are TGTGCCAGCAGCACGACGACTAGCGGGAGACGTGAGACCCAGTACTTC.

The rearrangement joins TRBV4-1 to TRBJ2-5, with a weak D call TRBD2 (7 bases). The CDR3 runs to 15 residues. The V end lost 0 bases, the J end lost 2 bases, and 10 bases lay between the germline ends. Germline CDR1 MGHRA, CDR2 YSYEKL. The CDR3 region is CASSQEAGAQETQYF. The CDR3 nucleotides read TGCGCCAGCAGCCAAGAGGCGGGGGCTCAAGAGACCCAGTACTTC.

CDR3: CASSFRGLAVTGELFF. CDR3 DNA sequence: TGTGCCAGCAGCTTCCGGGGACTAGCGGTAACCGGGGAGCTGTTTTTT. V and J are TRBV5-6 and TRBJ2-2; 11 nucleotides line up with TRBD2. V shed 2 bases, J shed 5 bases, and the junction held 5 bases outside the gene matches. The CDR3 runs 16 residues. Germline loops: CDR1 SGHDT, CDR2 YYEEEE.

The chain combines TRBV7-6 with TRBJ2-7; D not certain. The CDR3 totals 17 residues. Germline V gene sequence: CDR1 SGHVS, CDR2 FNYEAQ. The CDR3 loop is CASSLPVGGLSSYGQYV. DNA of the CDR3: TGTGCCAGCAGCTTACCAGTCGGCGGCCTTAGCTCCTACGGGCAGTACGTC.

This chain uses TRBV5-4 with TRBJ1-3, with 9 bases identical to TRBD1. This CDR3 region has 16 residues. From germline, CDR1 is SGHNT and CDR2 YYREEE (reference sequence). J gave up 3 bases and V 1 base, and 5 bases lay outside the gene matches. The CDR3 protein is CASSLQGQGSGNTIYF. The CDR3, as DNA: TGTGCCAGCAGCTTGCAGGGACAGGGAAGTGGAAACACCATATATTTT.

The chain is built from TRBV7-9 and TRBJ2-6, with 12 bases lining up with TRBD2. The V gene end was trimmed by 6 bases and the J gene end by 4 bases; junction bases not matched to a gene: 7. Germline-derived CDR1 and CDR2 are SEHNR and FQNEAQ (reference sequence). The length of the CDR3 is 17 residues. The CDR3 sequence: CASRGLAGSWGANVLTF. CDR3 nucleotides: TGTGCCAGCAGAGGACTAGCGGGATCGTGGGGGGCCAACGTCCTGACTTTC. The whole variable domain, filled in from reference TRBV7-9 and TRBJ2-6, reads DTGVSQNPRHKITKRGQNVTFRCDPISEHNRLYWYRQTLGQGPEFLTYFQNEAQLEKSRLLSDRFSAERPKGSFSTLEIQRTEQGDSAMYLCASRGLAGSWGANVLTFGAGSRLTVL.

V usage is TRBV9 and J usage is TRBJ1-1; D is unclear. The CDR3 length is 15 residues. V lost 4 bases and J lost 1, with 14 bases in between. The germline CDR1 and CDR2 sequences are SGDLS and YYNGEE. The CDR3 protein is CASSPGSLGNTEAFF. In DNA form, the CDR3 reads TGTGCCAGCAGCCCCGGGTCACTAGGGAACACTGAAGCTTTCTTT.

V and J are TRBV6-6 and TRBJ2-1, with TRBD2 matching over 7 bases. After removal of 4 bases from V and 7 bases from J, the junction contained 10 bases not matched to a gene. The CDR3 is 15 residues long. Germline loops: CDR1 MNHNY, CDR2 SVGAGI (reference sequence). The CDR3, as DNA: TGTGCCAGCAGTTTGCGGGAGTTTCCCCAAAATGAGCAGTTCTTC. It specifies CASSLREFPQNEQFF.

The chain joins TRBV12-3 or TRBV12-4 to TRBJ2-2; D possibly corresponds to TRBD2 (6 bases). The CDR3 covers 14 residues. The V end lost 3 bases, the J end lost 4 bases, and 9 bases lay between the germline ends. The CDR3 region is CASSFAGPTGELFF. CDR3 DNA: TGTGCCAGCAGTTTTGCGGGACCCACCGGGGAGCTGTTTTTT.

This clonotype occurred a few times. CDR3 nucleotides: TGTGCCAGCAGCTCAAGGACTAGCTTATCCTACAATGAGCAGTTCTTC. Its translation: CASSSRTSLSYNEQFF. The chain recombines TRBV7-8 with TRBJ2-1; 8 bases match TRBD2. This CDR3 has 16 residues. V shed 4 bases and J 1 base; nucleotides not matched to a gene: 6. In germline, CDR1 is SGHVS, CDR2 FQNEAQ. The complete variable domain, with remaining parts taken from reference TRBV7-8 and TRBJ2-1, reads GAGVSQSPRYKVAKRGQDVALRCDPISGHVSLFWYQQALGQGPEFLTYFQNEAQLDKSGLPSDRFFAERPEGSVSTLKIQRTQQEDSAVYLCASSSRTSLSYNEQFFGPGTRLTVL.

The chain links TRBV7-2 to TRBJ2-1; 7 positions agree with TRBD1. The CDR3 loop spans 16 amino acids. Trimming cost V 5 bases and J 3 bases; bases outside gene matches: 10. CDR1 is SGHTA and CDR2 is FQGNSA in the germline V gene. The CDR3 sequence: CASSPARDRIYNEQFF. In DNA, the CDR3 is TGTGCCAGCAGCCCGGCCCGGGACAGAATCTACAATGAGCAGTTCTTC.

This clonotype was seen only a few times. The chain couples TRBV28 to TRBJ2-1; 12 bases agree with TRBD2. The CDR3 consists of 15 residues. CDR1 is MDHEN, CDR2 SYDVKM, per germline. The junction had 2 bases not matched to a gene; V was cut back by 6 bases and J by 2 bases. The CDR3 is CASSRLAGAYNEQFF. The CDR3 DNA is TGTGCCAGCAGCAGACTAGCGGGAGCCTACAATGAGCAGTTCTTC.

This clonotype has just a few counts. The chain couples TRBV7-9 to TRBJ2-4; 7 bases are shared with TRBD1. Losses at the gene ends were 5 bases for V and 5 bases for J; bases not matched to a gene: 9. CDR3 length equals 15 residues. Germline V gene lookup returns CDR1 SEHNR and CDR2 FQNEAQ (reference sequence). CDR3 residues: CASSLGTARENIQYF. The CDR3 DNA reads as TGTGCCAGCAGCCTCGGGACAGCCCGAGAAAACATTCAGTACTTC.

This clonotype occurred a few times. This chain links TRBV5-4 with TRBJ2-5, with a possible D match to TRBD2 (5 bases). Looked up from germline, CDR1 is SGHNT and CDR2 is YYREEE (reference sequence). The CDR3 has 16 residues. V lost 0 bases and J lost 2, with 14 bases in between. The CDR3 DNA reads TGTGCCAGCAGCTTGGCCACGGCCCGACTACAAGAGACCCAGTACTTC. It translates to CASSLATARLQETQYF.

This clonotype was seen a single time. This chain uses TRBV2 with TRBJ1-5, with no clear D. Germline V gene data show CDR1 as SNHLY and CDR2 as FYNNEI. V lost 7 bases and J lost 3, with 10 bases in between. The CDR3 is 13 residues long. The CDR3 nucleotides read TGTGCCAGCACTAGGGAGTTCAATCAGCCCCAGCATTTT. This translates into CASTREFNQPQHF.

The chain joins TRBV27 to TRBJ1-5; unclear D gene. The V end was cut by 2 bases, the J end by 11 bases, with 10 bases between. CDR3 length equals 12 residues. In germline, CDR1 is MNHEY, CDR2 SMNVEV (reference sequence). CDR3 sequence reads: CASSLPLLAQHF. The DNA of the CDR3 is TGTGCCAGCAGTTTACCCCTCCTCGCCCAGCATTTT.

The gene calls are TRBV5-4 and TRBJ2-2; the match to TRBD2 covers 13 bases. This CDR3 is 16 amino acids long. In germline, CDR1 is SGHNT, CDR2 YYREEE (reference sequence). The V and J ends lost 5 bases and 7 bases, in that order; junction bases with no gene match: 8. CDR3 protein: CASRTSGRASGGELFF. DNA of the CDR3: TGTGCCAGCAGAACTAGCGGGAGGGCCAGCGGCGGGGAGCTGTTTTTT.